This T cell receptor (beta chain) was obtained from a study of blood T cell repertoires in COVID-19. The CDR3 has 15 amino acids. CDR1 is MDHEN, CDR2 SYDVKM, per germline. Deletions cut 7 bases from V and 7 bases from J, with 22 bases between. Original processing notes: Estimation of nucleated cell counts was performed using reference gene primer amplification. TCRdb's copy holds only in-frame clones and misses some; the assay was immunoSEQ multiplex PCR. That table supplies the V and J calls and clone size; D and trimming were determined from the DNA. Here the sample spans more than 75,000 clones, more than 75% being singletons.

The TCR sequence derives from an elderly woman with active COVID-19. The sequencing input was peripheral blood. The chain employs TRBV28 and TRBJ1-2; D perhaps matches TRBD1 (5 bases). In DNA, the CDR3 is TGTGCCAGCAAAGGGGAAAGGGATCTGAGTATTGGCTACACCTTC. The encoded protein is CASKGERDLSIGYTF.